The entry below describes one T cell receptor (beta chain). Seattle participants joined during active infection and were tracked over time. In the authors' workflow: Reference gene primers were amplified, and this amplification served to estimate nucleated cell counts. The method was immunoSEQ multiplex PCR; TCRdb's version includes in-frame clones alone and lacks a portion of them. V, J and clone size derive from that table, while D and trimming were established from the DNA sequence. The top ten clones hold roughly 8% of a sample with roughly 140,000 clones, over 75% of them seen once. This record comes from a study of blood T cell repertoires in COVID-19. At the level of the study: COVID-19 samples from acute and convalescent phases originated in the United States, Italy and Spain. Sources were T cells, B-cell-depleted T cells, or PBMCs; the material itself was cDNA or gDNA.

V was clipped by 1 base and J by 1 base; unmatched bases: 2. The CDR3 is 16 amino acids. The V gene's germline CDR1 is LGHDT and CDR2 YNNKEL (reference sequence). The source of this sequence is a woman aged 60-75 years with COVID-19, enrolled during active disease. The chain joins TRBV3-1 (or the pseudogene TRBV3-2) to TRBJ2-2, with 8 bases that match TRBD1. The specimen was peripheral blood. For the CDR3, the DNA is TGTGCCAGCAGCCAAGGGACAGGGCAGAACACCGGGGAGCTGTTTTTT. Protein sequence: CASSQGTGQNTGELFF.